Presented here are 29 T cell receptor beta chains from one specimen sequenced in a study of blood T cell repertoires in COVID-19. The protocol was immunoSEQ multiplex PCR, while the TCRdb copy is restricted to in-frame clones and leaves out a portion. The sample shows 150,000 to 200,000 clones, about 80% of them seen only once. Material for sequencing was peripheral blood. The receptors shown here come from a woman in her 40s with COVID-19, enrolled during active disease.

The V call is TRBV18, the J call TRBJ2-7; D uncertain. V was cut by 0 bases and J by 1 base, with 7 bases left in between. The CDR3 covers 14 residues. Germline lookup yields CDR1 KGHSH and CDR2 LQKENI. The CDR3 sequence: CASSPPYVSYEQYF. The CDR3, as DNA: TGTGCCAGCTCACCACCGTATGTTTCCTACGAGCAGTACTTC.

The chain links TRBV11-3 to TRBJ2-7; TRBD1 matches 7 bases. The CDR3 consists of 13 residues. After removal of 6 bases from V and 4 bases from J, the junction contained 6 bases not matched to a gene. Germline CDR1 and CDR2: SGHNT and YENEEA. The CDR3 region has the DNA TGTGCCAGCAGGAAAGGGACAGATTACGAGCAGTACGTC. Its translation is CASRKGTDYEQYV.

This clone was recorded many times. The rearrangement joins TRBV2 to TRBJ1-4; D is unclear. Trimming left V 4 bases short and J 7 bases short, with 13 bases between. Germline V CDR1 and CDR2: SNHLY, FYNNEI. This CDR3 is built from 14 residues. CDR3 sequence reads: CASSVRLGGEKLFF. The CDR3, as DNA: TGTGCCAGCAGTGTTCGGCTAGGTGGTGAAAAACTGTTTTTT.

This sequence joins TRBV2 and TRBJ2-3, with 8 bases matching TRBD1. J lost 5 bases, V lost 6 bases, and 4 bases had no gene match. Germline V CDR1 and CDR2: SNHLY, FYNNEI. This CDR3 has 13 amino acids. CDR3 residues: CASSRGPGDTQYF. CDR3 nucleotides: TGTGCCAGCAGCAGGGGGCCGGGAGATACGCAGTATTTT.

A single count supports this clone. This rearrangement joins TRBV20-1 to TRBJ2-3; D not certain. V gave up 6 bases and J gave up 10 bases, with 14 bases separating them. Germline CDR1 DFQATT, CDR2 SNEGSKA (reference sequence). This CDR3 spans 11 amino acids. CDR3 in amino acids: CSAYSISSQYF. The CDR3 DNA follows: TGCAGTGCCTACTCGATATCCTCGCAGTATTTT.

This chain links TRBV28 with TRBJ1-1; 8 positions agree with TRBD1. Germline assignment: CDR1 MDHEN and CDR2 SYDVKM. This CDR3 has 13 amino acids. The junction had 3 bases not matched to a gene; V was cut back by 4 bases and J by 5 bases. This CDR3 is CASSWTGRTEAFF. The CDR3 DNA is TGTGCCAGCAGTTGGACAGGGCGGACTGAAGCTTTCTTT. Looking up the rest from reference TRBV28 and TRBJ1-1 gives the full variable domain: DVKVTQSSRYLVKRTGEKVFLECVQDMDHENMFWYRQDPGLGLRLIYFSYDVKMKEKGDIPEGYSVSREKKERFSLILESASTNQTSMYLCASSWTGRTEAFFGQGTRLTVV.

CDR3 amino acids: CASSIVFGGGNEQYF. The CDR3 region has the DNA TGTGCCAGTAGTATAGTTTTCGGGGGTGGCAACGAGCAGTACTTC. The rearrangement links TRBV19 to TRBJ2-7, with TRBD2 as a possible D gene (6 bases). V lost 1 base, J lost 5 bases, and 15 bases lay in between. Germline V gene data show CDR1 as LNHDA and CDR2 as SQIVND (reference sequence). This CDR3 is 15 amino acids long.

In DNA form, the CDR3 reads TGTGCCAGCTCACCATTCCTGGGACAGAGCTCTGGGGCCAACGTCCTGACTTTC. Its translation is CASSPFLGQSSGANVLTF. The chain combines TRBV18 with TRBJ2-6; 7 bases are a match to TRBD1. Unmatched junction bases numbered 7, after V lost 2 bases and J lost 0 bases. CDR1 and CDR2 (germline): KGHSH, LQKENI. The CDR3 consists of 18 residues.

This sequence joins TRBV28 and TRBJ2-5; the match to TRBD2 covers 9 bases. Unmatched junction bases numbered 4, after V lost 6 bases and J lost 5 bases. The CDR3 consists of 13 residues. Germline CDR1 is MDHEN and CDR2 is SYDVKM. The CDR3 region is CASRTSGGETQYF. The CDR3 nucleotides are TGTGCCAGCAGGACTAGCGGTGGGGAGACCCAGTACTTC. Full variable domain (remainder filled in from reference TRBV28 and TRBJ2-5): DVKVTQSSRYLVKRTGEKVFLECVQDMDHENMFWYRQDPGLGLRLIYFSYDVKMKEKGDIPEGYSVSREKKERFSLILESASTNQTSMYLCASRTSGGETQYFGPGTRLLVL.

J is TRBJ2-3 and V is TRBV9; TRBD2 aligns across 8 bases. Per the germline V gene, CDR1 is SGDLS and CDR2 is YYNGEE. The CDR3 totals 17 residues. The junction had 14 bases not matched to a gene; V was cut back by 5 bases and J by 3 bases. The CDR3 DNA follows: TGTGCCAGCAGTACTAATAGCGGGATGAAATTAACAGATACGCAGTATTTT. Translating gives CASSTNSGMKLTDTQYF.

This chain connects TRBV19 to TRBJ1-5, with D possibly being TRBD1 (6 bases). With 5 bases removed from V and 3 bases from J, the gap between germline ends came to 8 bases. In germline, CDR1 is LNHDA, CDR2 SQIVND (reference sequence). This CDR3 spans 13 amino acids. The CDR3, as DNA: TGTGCCAGTAGTGGGGACATCAATCAGCCCCAGCATTTT. Its protein product is CASSGDINQPQHF.

The V and J genes are TRBV21-1 and TRBJ1-5. TRBV21-1 is shown as a pseudogene. The CDR3 sequence is 12 residues long. DNA for the CDR3: TGTGCCAGCAGCAAACCCCTCCCCCCCCAGCATTTT. This encodes CASSKPLPPQHF.

This chain joins TRBV2 and TRBJ2-1, with D possibly TRBD1 on 6 matching bases. This CDR3 comprises 14 residues. V dropped 10 bases and J dropped 0 bases, with 13 bases sitting between them. Germline CDR1 reads SNHLY; CDR2 reads FYNNEI. CDR3 residues: CAIPTGSSYNEQFF. The DNA for the CDR3 is TGTGCCATCCCAACAGGGAGCTCCTACAATGAGCAGTTCTTC. The whole variable domain, filled in from reference TRBV2 and TRBJ2-1, reads EPEVTQTPSHQVTQMGQEVILRCVPISNHLYFYWYRQILGQKVEFLVSFYNNEISEKSEIFDDQFSVERPDGSNFTLKIRSTKLEDSAMYFCAIPTGSSYNEQFFGPGTRLTVL.

The chain uses TRBV2 and TRBJ2-5; 11 bases match TRBD1. Germline CDR1 SNHLY, CDR2 FYNNEI. Germline trimming cut 5 bases from V and 5 bases from J; bases unmatched to any gene: 7. The CDR3 spans 15 residues. CDR3 residues: CASSKDRGRVETQYF. CDR3 coding DNA: TGTGCCAGCAGTAAGGACAGGGGGCGCGTGGAGACCCAGTACTTC.

The chain is built from TRBV24-1 and TRBJ1-2, with no clear D. The V and J ends lost 3 bases and 6 bases respectively, with 10 bases between them. The V gene's germline CDR1 is KGHDR and CDR2 SFDVKD. The CDR3 is 13 amino acids. CDR3 DNA sequence: TGTGCCACCAGTGATCGCGGGCTGAATGGCTACACCTTC. Translating it yields CATSDRGLNGYTF.

The chain recombines TRBV10-3 with TRBJ1-4, with 9 bases aligning to TRBD1. The CDR3 is made up of 15 amino acids. In germline, CDR1 is ENHRY, CDR2 SYGVKD. The junction had 8 bases not matched to a gene; V was cut back by 3 bases and J by 9 bases. The CDR3 sequence is CAISDEGTGSKKLFF. The DNA of the CDR3 is TGTGCCATCAGTGATGAGGGGACAGGGAGTAAAAAACTGTTTTTT.

This chain links TRBV19 with TRBJ1-2, with 9 bases that match TRBD1. Germline loops: CDR1 LNHDA, CDR2 SQIVND (reference sequence). The V gene end was trimmed by 6 bases and the J gene end by 5 bases; junction bases not matched to a gene: 13. This CDR3 is 16 amino acids long. The CDR3 spells CASSNRTPGQGYGYTF. The CDR3 DNA is TGTGCCAGTAGCAATAGGACCCCGGGACAGGGTTATGGCTACACCTTC. The complete variable domain, with remaining parts taken from reference TRBV19 and TRBJ1-2, reads DGGITQSPKYLFRKEGQNVTLSCEQNLNHDAMYWYRQDPGQGLRLIYYSQIVNDFQKGDIAEGYSVSREKKESFPLTVTSAQKNPTAFYLCASSNRTPGQGYGYTFGSGTRLTVV.

This rearrangement joins TRBV19 to TRBJ2-1; 8 nucleotides line up with TRBD1. Germline V gene sequence: CDR1 LNHDA, CDR2 SQIVND (reference sequence). The CDR3 sequence is 15 residues long. V trimming: 6 bases; J trimming: 0 bases; junction bases outside the gene matches: 4. The CDR3 here is CASRETGGSYNEQFF. The CDR3 bases are TGTGCCAGTAGGGAAACAGGGGGCTCCTACAATGAGCAGTTCTTC.

The V gene is TRBV6-4, the J gene TRBJ2-1; 10 nucleotides align to TRBD2. The CDR3 extends over 14 amino acids. Trimming cost V 5 bases and J 6 bases; bases outside gene matches: 4. Germline assignment: CDR1 MRHNA and CDR2 SNTAGT. CDR3 in amino acids: CASSTSGEGNEQFF. The CDR3 coding sequence is TGTGCCAGCAGTACTAGCGGGGAAGGCAATGAGCAGTTCTTC.

This clone was counted a few times. This chain uses TRBV6-5 with TRBJ1-4; D is perhaps TRBD1 (6 bases). The CDR3 extends over 15 amino acids. Germline V gene lookup returns CDR1 MNHEY and CDR2 SVGAGI. Trimming took 8 bases from V and 8 from J, leaving 21 bases between them. CDR3: CASQPRRTVGEKLFF. The CDR3 coding sequence is TGTGCCAGCCAGCCTCGTAGGACAGTGGGGGAAAAACTGTTTTTT.

The V gene is TRBV14, the J gene TRBJ2-5, with D maybe TRBD2 (6 bases). Germline-derived CDR1 and CDR2 are SGHDN and FVKESK. The V and J ends lost 3 bases and 1 base respectively, with 15 bases between them. The CDR3 is made up of 16 amino acids. The CDR3 nucleotides are TGTGCCAGCAGCCACCATCTTACGGGACTCCAAGAGACCCAGTACTTC. Its protein is CASSHHLTGLQETQYF.

The CDR3 nucleotides are TGTGCCAGCAGCTTGCAACTAGCGGGAGTAGCGGATACGCAGTATTTT. It translates to CASSLQLAGVADTQYF. This rearrangement joins TRBV5-4 to TRBJ2-3, with 11 bases matching TRBD2. Germline V gene lookup returns CDR1 SGHNT and CDR2 YYREEE (reference sequence). The CDR3 spans 16 residues. The V segment lost 1 base and the J segment 6 bases; nucleotides outside the gene matches: 7.

The chain uses TRBV6-4 and TRBJ1-5; D unresolved. Germline CDR1 MRHNA, CDR2 SNTAGT. Trimming shortened V by 4 bases and J by 1 base, and 5 bases separated the two germline ends. The CDR3 spans 13 residues. The CDR3 loop is CASSAESNQPQHF. CDR3 coding DNA: TGTGCCAGCAGTGCGGAGAGCAATCAGCCCCAGCATTTT.

This clone is medium-sized (0.01 to 0.1%) in the sample. This chain connects TRBV7-8 to TRBJ2-1; 9 bases are a match to TRBD2. The V gene's germline CDR1 is SGHVS and CDR2 FQNEAQ. J lost 0 bases, V lost 6 bases, and 18 bases had no gene match. The CDR3 length is 20 residues. CDR3 residues: CASRMAATSGLLSSYNEQFF. CDR3 DNA sequence: TGTGCCAGCAGGATGGCCGCGACTAGCGGTCTCTTGAGCTCCTACAATGAGCAGTTCTTC.

This chain uses TRBV10-1 with TRBJ2-2, with D unclear. The CDR3 has 14 amino acids. CDR1 and CDR2 from the germline V gene are WNHNN and SYGVQD (reference sequence). V lost 3 bases and J lost 2, with 7 bases in between. CDR3 sequence reads: CASSDDLNTGELFF. CDR3 bases: TGCGCCAGCAGTGATGACTTAAACACCGGGGAGCTGTTTTTT.

This chain joins TRBV19 and TRBJ2-2; D is possibly TRBD1 (6 bases). Trimming cost V 4 bases and J 7 bases, with 10 bases left between them. The CDR3 contains 13 residues. The germline V gene encodes CDR1 LNHDA and CDR2 SQIVND (reference sequence). The CDR3 protein is CASSTGVGGELFF. DNA of the CDR3: TGTGCCAGTAGTACAGGGGTGGGCGGGGAGCTGTTTTTT. Drawing the rest from reference TRBV19 and TRBJ2-2, the complete variable domain is DGGITQSPKYLFRKEGQNVTLSCEQNLNHDAMYWYRQDPGQGLRLIYYSQIVNDFQKGDIAEGYSVSREKKESFPLTVTSAQKNPTAFYLCASSTGVGGELFFGEGSRLTVL.

This chain joins TRBV7-3 and TRBJ2-1; 14 bases agree with TRBD2. Trimming at V came to 5 bases and at J to 2 bases, leaving 8 bases not matched to a gene. The germline gives CDR1 SGHTA, CDR2 FQGTGA. This CDR3 is 18 amino acids long. This CDR3 reads CASSVGTSGSGPYNEQFF. CDR3 in DNA: TGTGCCAGCAGCGTGGGGACTAGCGGGAGTGGGCCCTACAATGAGCAGTTCTTC. The full variable domain, in which reference TRBV7-3 and TRBJ2-1 provide the parts outside the CDR3, is GAGVSQTPSNKVTEKGKYVELRCDPISGHTALYWYRQSLGQGPEFLIYFQGTGAADDSGLPNDRFFAVRPEGSVSTLKIQRTERGDSAVYLCASSVGTSGSGPYNEQFFGPGTRLTVL.

This chain uses TRBV2 with TRBJ2-5, with D possibly TRBD1 on 5 matching bases. The CDR3 contains 10 residues. V shed 10 bases and J shed 3 bases, with 6 bases lying between them. CDR1 is SNHLY and CDR2 is FYNNEI in the germline V gene. The CDR3 spells CATGKETQYF. The CDR3 bases are TGTGCCACAGGGAAAGAGACCCAGTACTTC.

The chain couples TRBV13 to TRBJ2-7; 15 nucleotides match TRBD2. With 4 bases clipped from V and 7 bases from J, the junction kept 11 bases outside the gene matches. Germline V gene data show CDR1 as PRHDT and CDR2 as FYEKMQ (reference sequence). The CDR3 extends over 17 amino acids. This chain's CDR3 is CASSSNYPGLAGGEQYF. CDR3 bases: TGTGCCAGCAGCTCGAATTACCCCGGACTAGCGGGAGGGGAGCAGTACTTC.